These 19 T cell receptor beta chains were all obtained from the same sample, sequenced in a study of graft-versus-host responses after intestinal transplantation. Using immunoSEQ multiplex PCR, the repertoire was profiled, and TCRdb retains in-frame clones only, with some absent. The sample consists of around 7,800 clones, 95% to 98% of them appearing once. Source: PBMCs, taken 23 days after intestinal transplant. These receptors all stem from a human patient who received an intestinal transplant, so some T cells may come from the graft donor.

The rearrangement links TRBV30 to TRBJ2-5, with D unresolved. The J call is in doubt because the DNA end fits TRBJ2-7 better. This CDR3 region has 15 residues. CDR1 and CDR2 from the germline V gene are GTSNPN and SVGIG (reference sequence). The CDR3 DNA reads TGTGCCTGGAGTGTAGGTCCCGGCAGGAATTACGAGCAGTACTTC. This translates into CAWSVGPGRNYEQYF.

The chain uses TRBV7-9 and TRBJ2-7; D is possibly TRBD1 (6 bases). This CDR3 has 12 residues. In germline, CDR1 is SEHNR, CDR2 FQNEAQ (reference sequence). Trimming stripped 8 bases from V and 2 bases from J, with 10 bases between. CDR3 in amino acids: CASGGQTYEQYF. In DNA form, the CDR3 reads TGTGCCAGCGGCGGACAGACCTACGAGCAGTACTTC.

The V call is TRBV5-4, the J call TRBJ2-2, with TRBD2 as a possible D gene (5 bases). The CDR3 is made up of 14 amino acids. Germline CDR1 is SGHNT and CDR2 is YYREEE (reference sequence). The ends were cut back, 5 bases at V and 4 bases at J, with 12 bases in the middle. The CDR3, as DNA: TGTGCCAGCAGTTCTGGGGAGCGCACCGGGGAGCTGTTTTTT. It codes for CASSSGERTGELFF.

The CDR3 sequence: CASSQGEKLFF. The CDR3 DNA is TGCGCCAGCAGCCAAGGTGAAAAACTGTTTTTT. The chain carries TRBV4-1 and TRBJ1-4; no definite D call. The CDR3 length is 11 residues. Germline-derived CDR1 and CDR2 are MGHRA and YSYEKL. Trimming shortened V by 1 base and J by 7 bases, and 1 base separated the two germline ends.

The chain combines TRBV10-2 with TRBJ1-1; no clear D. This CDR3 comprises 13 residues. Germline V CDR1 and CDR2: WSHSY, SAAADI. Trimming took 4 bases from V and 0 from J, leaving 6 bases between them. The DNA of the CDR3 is TGCGCCAGCAGTGGGTGGCTGAACACTGAAGCTTTCTTT. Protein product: CASSGWLNTEAFF.

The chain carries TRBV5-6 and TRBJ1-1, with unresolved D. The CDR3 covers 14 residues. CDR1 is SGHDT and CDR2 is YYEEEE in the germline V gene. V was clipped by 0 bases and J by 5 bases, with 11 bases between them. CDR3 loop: CASSLGGLRTEAFF. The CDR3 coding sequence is TGTGCCAGCAGCTTGGGAGGCCTCAGGACTGAAGCTTTCTTT.

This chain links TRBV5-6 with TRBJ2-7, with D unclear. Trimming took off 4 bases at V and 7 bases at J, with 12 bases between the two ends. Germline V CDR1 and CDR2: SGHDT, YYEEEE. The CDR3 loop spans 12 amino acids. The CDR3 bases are TGTGCCAGCAGCGTCACCACCCTTGAGCAGTACTTC. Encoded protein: CASSVTTLEQYF.

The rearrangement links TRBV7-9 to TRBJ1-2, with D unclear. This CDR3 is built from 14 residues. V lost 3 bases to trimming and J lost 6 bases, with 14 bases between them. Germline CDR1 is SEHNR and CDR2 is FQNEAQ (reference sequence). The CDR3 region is CASSFVGIQDGYTF. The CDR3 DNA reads TGTGCCAGCAGCTTTGTCGGGATTCAAGATGGCTACACCTTC.

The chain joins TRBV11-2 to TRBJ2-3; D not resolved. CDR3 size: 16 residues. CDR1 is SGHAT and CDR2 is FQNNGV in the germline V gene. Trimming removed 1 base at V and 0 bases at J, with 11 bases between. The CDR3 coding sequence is TGTGCCAGCAGCTTAGGTCGGGTGGGGAGCACAGATACGCAGTATTTT. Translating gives CASSLGRVGSTDTQYF.

The CDR3 region is CASNSNQPQHF. CDR3 in DNA: TGTGCCAGCAACAGCAATCAGCCCCAGCATTTT. The chain employs TRBV6-1 and TRBJ1-5, with D uncertain. The CDR3 is 11 residues long. CDR1 MNHNS and CDR2 SASEGT come from the germline V gene. Trimming cost V 7 bases and J 1 base, with 2 bases left between them.

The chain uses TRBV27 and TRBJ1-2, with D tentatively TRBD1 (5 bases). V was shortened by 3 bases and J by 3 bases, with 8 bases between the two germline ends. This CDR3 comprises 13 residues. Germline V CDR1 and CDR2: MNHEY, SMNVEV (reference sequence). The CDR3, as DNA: TGTGCCAGCAGTTTGGGGGTTGACTATGGCTACACCTTC. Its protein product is CASSLGVDYGYTF.

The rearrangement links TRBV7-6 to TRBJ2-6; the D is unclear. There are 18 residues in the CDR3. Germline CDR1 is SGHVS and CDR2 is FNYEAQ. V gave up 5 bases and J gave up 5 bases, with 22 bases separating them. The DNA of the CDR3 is TGTGCCAGCAGCATTATTACTGAATCACAAAGTCGGGCCAACGTCCTGACTTTC. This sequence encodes CASSIITESQSRANVLTF.

CDR3 DNA sequence: TGTGCCAGCAGTTTCGGGGGAAGGGAAGAGACCCAGTACTTC. Translating gives CASSFGGREETQYF. The rearrangement links TRBV28 to TRBJ2-5, with D possibly matching TRBD2 (6 bases). Trimming shortened V by 3 bases and J by 3 bases, and 11 bases separated the two germline ends. CDR3 length: 14 residues. Germline CDR1 reads MDHEN; CDR2 reads SYDVKM.

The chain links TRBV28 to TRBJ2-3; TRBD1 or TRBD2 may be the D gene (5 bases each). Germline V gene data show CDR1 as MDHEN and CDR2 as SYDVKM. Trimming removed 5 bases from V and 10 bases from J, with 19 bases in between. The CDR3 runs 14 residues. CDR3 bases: TGTGCCAGCAGTCCCCGCGCAGGGAGATTAGCGCAGTATTTT. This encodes CASSPRAGRLAQYF. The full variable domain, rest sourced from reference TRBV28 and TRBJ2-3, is DVKVTQSSRYLVKRTGEKVFLECVQDMDHENMFWYRQDPGLGLRLIYFSYDVKMKEKGDIPEGYSVSREKKERFSLILESASTNQTSMYLCASSPRAGRLAQYFGPGTRLTVL.

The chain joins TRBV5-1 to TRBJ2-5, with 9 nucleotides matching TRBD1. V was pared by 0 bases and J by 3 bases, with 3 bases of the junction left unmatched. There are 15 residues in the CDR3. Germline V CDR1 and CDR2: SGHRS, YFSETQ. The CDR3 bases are TGCGCCAGCAGCTTGGGGGACAGGGACAAAGAGACCCAGTACTTC. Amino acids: CASSLGDRDKETQYF.

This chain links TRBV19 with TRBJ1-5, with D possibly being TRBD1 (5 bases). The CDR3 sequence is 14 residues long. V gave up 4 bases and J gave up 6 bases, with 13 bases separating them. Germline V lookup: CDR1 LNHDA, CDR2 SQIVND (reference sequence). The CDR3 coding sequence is TGTGCCAGTAGTACGACAGTAATGGGTCAGCCCCAGCATTTT. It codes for CASSTTVMGQPQHF.

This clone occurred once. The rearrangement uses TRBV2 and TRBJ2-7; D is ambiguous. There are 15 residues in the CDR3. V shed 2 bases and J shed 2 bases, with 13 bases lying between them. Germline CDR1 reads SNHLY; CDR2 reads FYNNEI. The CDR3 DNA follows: TGTGCCAGCAGTGAATTAGGCAGATTACCCTACGAGCAGTACTTC. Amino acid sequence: CASSELGRLPYEQYF. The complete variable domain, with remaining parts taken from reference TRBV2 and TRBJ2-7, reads EPEVTQTPSHQVTQMGQEVILRCVPISNHLYFYWYRQILGQKVEFLVSFYNNEISEKSEIFDDQFSVERPDGSNFTLKIRSTKLEDSAMYFCASSELGRLPYEQYFGPGTRLTVT.

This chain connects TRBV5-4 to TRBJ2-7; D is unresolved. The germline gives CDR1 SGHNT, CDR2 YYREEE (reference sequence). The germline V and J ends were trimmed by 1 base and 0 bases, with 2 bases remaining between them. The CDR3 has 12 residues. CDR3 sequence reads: CASSLSSYEQYF. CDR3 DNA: TGTGCCAGCAGCTTGTCCTCCTACGAGCAGTACTTC.

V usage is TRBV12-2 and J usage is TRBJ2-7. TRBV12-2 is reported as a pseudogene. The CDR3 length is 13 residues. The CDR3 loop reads CASRLADSYEQYF. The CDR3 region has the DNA TGTGCAAGTCGCTTAGCGGACTCCTACGAGCAGTACTTC.